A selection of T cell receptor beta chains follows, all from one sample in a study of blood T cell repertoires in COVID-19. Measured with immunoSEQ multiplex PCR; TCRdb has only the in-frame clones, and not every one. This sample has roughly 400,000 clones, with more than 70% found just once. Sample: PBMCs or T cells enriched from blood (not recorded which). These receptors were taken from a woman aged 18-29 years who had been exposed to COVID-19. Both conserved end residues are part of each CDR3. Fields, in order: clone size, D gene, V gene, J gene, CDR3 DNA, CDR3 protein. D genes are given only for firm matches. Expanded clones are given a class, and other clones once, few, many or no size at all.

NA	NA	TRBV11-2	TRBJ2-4	TGTGCCAGCAGTCAGGGACTAGCCAAAAACATTCAGTACTTC	CASSQGLAKNIQYF
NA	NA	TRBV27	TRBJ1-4	TGTGCCAGCAGCCAGACACGTGCTAATGAAAAACTGTTTTTT	CASSQTRANEKLFF
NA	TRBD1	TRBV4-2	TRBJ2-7	TGTGCCAGCAGCCACGTAAGGACAGGGGACCCCTACGAGCAGTACTTC	CASSHVRTGDPYEQYF
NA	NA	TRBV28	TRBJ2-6	TGTGCCAGCGAAGCGGGTGTCTCGGGTGGGGCCAACGTCCTGACTTTC	CASEAGVSGGANVLTF
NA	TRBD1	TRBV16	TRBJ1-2	TGTGCCAGCAGCCGCACTCATTTGGGACAGTCTAACTATGGCTACACCTTC	CASSRTHLGQSNYGYTF
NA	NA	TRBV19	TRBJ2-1	TGTGCCAGTAGTATTCAGGGCTACAATGAGCAGTTCTTC	CASSIQGYNEQFF
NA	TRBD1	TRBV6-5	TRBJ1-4	TGTGCCAGCGCGGCGCAAACAGGGGAGAGTGAAAAACTGTTTTTT	CASAAQTGESEKLFF
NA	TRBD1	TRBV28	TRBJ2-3	TGTGCCAGCAGTTTATATGCACAGGGGACAGATACGCAGTATTTT	CASSLYAQGTDTQYF
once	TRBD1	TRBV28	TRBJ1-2	TGTGCCAGCAGCCTCTCGAGGACAGGGCGAGGCTACACCTTC	CASSLSRTGRGYTF
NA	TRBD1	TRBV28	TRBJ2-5	TGTGCCAGCACTCCCCGGGACAGGGGACAAGAGACCCAGTACTTC	CASTPRDRGQETQYF